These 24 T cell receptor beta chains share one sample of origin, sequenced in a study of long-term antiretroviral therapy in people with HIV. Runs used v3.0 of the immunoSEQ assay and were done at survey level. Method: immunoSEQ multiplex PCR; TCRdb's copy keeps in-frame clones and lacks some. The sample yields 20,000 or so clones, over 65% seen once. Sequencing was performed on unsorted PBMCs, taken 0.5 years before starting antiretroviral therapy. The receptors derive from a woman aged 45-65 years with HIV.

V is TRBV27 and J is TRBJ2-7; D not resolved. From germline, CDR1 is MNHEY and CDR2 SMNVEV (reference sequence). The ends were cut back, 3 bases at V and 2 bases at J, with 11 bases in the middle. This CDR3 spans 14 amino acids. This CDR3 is CASSLTAHPYEQYF. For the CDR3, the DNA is TGTGCCAGCAGTTTGACTGCTCACCCCTACGAGCAGTACTTC.

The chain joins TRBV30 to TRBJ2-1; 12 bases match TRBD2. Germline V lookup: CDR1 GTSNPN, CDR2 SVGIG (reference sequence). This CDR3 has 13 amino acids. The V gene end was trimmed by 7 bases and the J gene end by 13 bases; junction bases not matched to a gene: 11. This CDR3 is CASLAGGLMYQFF. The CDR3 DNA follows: TGTGCCTCCCTAGCGGGGGGGCTTATGTACCAGTTCTTC.

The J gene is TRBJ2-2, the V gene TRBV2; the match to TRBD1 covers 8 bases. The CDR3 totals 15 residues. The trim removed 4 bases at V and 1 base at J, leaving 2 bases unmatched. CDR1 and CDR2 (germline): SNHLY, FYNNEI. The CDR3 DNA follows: TGTGCCAGCAGTGGGACAGGGATGAACACCGGGGAGCTGTTTTTT. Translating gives CASSGTGMNTGELFF.

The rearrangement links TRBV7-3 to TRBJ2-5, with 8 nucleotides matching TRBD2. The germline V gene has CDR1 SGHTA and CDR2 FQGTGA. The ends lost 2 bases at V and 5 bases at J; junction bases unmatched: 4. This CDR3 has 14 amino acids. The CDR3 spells CASSLGTRAETQYF. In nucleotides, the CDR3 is TGTGCCAGCAGCTTAGGGACTAGGGCTGAGACCCAGTACTTC.

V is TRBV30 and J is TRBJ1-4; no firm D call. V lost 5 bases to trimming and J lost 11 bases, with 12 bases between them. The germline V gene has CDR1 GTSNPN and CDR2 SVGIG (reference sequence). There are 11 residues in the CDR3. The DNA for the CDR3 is TGTGCCTGGGGAAACTCGGAGAAACTGTTTTTT. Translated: CAWGNSEKLFF.

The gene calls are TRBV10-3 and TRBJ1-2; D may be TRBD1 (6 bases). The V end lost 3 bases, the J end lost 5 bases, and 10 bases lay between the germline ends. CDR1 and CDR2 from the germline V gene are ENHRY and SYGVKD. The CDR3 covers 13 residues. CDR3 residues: CAISERGAYGYTF. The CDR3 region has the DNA TGTGCCATCAGTGAAAGGGGGGCTTATGGCTACACCTTC.

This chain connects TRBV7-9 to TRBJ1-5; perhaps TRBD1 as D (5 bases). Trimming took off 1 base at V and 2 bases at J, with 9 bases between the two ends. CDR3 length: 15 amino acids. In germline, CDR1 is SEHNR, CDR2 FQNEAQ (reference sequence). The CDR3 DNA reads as TGTGCCAGCAGCTTAGATGGGGGAGGCAATCAGCCCCAGCATTTT. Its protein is CASSLDGGGNQPQHF.

CDR3 in DNA: TGTGCCTGGAGTTGGCAGATGGGAAGCAATCAGCCCCAGCATTTT. Amino acids: CAWSWQMGSNQPQHF. The chain links TRBV30 to TRBJ1-5; unclear D gene. V lost 2 bases and J 1 base, leaving 12 bases between the germline ends. The CDR3 loop spans 15 amino acids. Germline V gene data show CDR1 as GTSNPN and CDR2 as SVGIG (reference sequence).

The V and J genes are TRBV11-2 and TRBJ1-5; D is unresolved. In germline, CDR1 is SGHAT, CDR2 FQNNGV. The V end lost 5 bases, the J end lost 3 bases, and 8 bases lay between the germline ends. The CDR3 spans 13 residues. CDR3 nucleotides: TGTGCCAGCAGCCCCTTCTCCAATCAGCCCCAGCATTTT. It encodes CASSPFSNQPQHF.

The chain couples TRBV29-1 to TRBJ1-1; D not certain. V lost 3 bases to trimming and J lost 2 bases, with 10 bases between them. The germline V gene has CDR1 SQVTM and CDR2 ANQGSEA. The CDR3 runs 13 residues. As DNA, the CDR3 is TGCAGCGTTGAGAACACCGTAAACACTGAAGCTTTCTTT. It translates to CSVENTVNTEAFF.

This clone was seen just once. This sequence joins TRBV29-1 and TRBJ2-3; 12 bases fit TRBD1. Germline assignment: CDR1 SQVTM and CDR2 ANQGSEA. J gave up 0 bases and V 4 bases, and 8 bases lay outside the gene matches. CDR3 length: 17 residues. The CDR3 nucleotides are TGCAGCGTTGCGGGGACAGGGGGCCACCCGAGCACAGATACGCAGTATTTT. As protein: CSVAGTGGHPSTDTQYF.

The CDR3 loop is CASIPGQDSYEQYF. The CDR3 nucleotides are TGTGCCAGCATCCCCGGGCAGGACTCCTACGAGCAGTACTTC. The rearrangement uses TRBV28 and TRBJ2-7; D remains unclear. Trimming left V 7 bases short and J 0 bases short, with 13 bases between. Germline V gene data show CDR1 as MDHEN and CDR2 as SYDVKM. The CDR3 covers 14 residues.

The CDR3 reads CASSKTGGPYEQYF. The CDR3 DNA is TGTGCCAGCAGCAAGACAGGGGGGCCCTACGAGCAGTACTTC. This sequence joins TRBV7-2 and TRBJ2-7, with 9 bases lining up with TRBD1. Trimming at V came to 5 bases and at J to 2 bases, leaving 4 bases not matched to a gene. CDR3 length: 14 residues. Germline V gene data show CDR1 as SGHTA and CDR2 as FQGNSA.

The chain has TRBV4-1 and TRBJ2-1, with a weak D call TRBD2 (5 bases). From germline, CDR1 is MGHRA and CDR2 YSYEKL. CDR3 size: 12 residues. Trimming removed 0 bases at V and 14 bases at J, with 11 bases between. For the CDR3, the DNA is TGCGCCAGCAGCCAAGATGAGCGGTTTAAGTTCTTC. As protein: CASSQDERFKFF.

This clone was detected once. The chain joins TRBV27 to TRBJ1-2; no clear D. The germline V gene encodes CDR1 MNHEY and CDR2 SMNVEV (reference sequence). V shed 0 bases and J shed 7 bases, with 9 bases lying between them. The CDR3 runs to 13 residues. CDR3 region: CASSLSIVAGYTF. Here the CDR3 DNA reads TGTGCCAGCAGTTTATCGATTGTGGCTGGCTACACCTTC.

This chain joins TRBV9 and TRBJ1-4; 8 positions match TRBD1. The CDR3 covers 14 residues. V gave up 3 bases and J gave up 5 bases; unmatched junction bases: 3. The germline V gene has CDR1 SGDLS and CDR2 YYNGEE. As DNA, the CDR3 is TGTGCCAGCAGCGCGGGGACAGGCAATGAAAAACTGTTTTTT. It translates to CASSAGTGNEKLFF. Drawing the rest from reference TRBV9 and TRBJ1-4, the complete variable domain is DSGVTQTPKHLITATGQRVTLRCSPRSGDLSVYWYQQSLDQGLQFLIQYYNGEERAKGNILERFSAQQFPDLHSELNLSSLELGDSALYFCASSAGTGNEKLFFGSGTQLSVL.

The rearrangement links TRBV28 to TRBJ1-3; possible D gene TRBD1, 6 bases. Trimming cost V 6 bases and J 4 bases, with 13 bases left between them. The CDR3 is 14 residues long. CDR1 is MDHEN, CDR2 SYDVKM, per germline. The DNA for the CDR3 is TGTGCCAGCAGCCTCCGGGACATCGGAAACACCATATATTTT. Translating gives CASSLRDIGNTIYF.

This CDR3 is CAWMERGLGEQFF. CDR3 coding DNA: TGTGCCTGGATGGAGCGGGGGCTGGGGGAGCAGTTCTTC. The chain links TRBV30 to TRBJ2-1; 8 positions match TRBD2. V lost 4 bases, J lost 10 bases, and 9 bases stayed unmatched. Per germline, CDR1 GTSNPN and CDR2 SVGIG (reference sequence). This CDR3 contains 13 residues.

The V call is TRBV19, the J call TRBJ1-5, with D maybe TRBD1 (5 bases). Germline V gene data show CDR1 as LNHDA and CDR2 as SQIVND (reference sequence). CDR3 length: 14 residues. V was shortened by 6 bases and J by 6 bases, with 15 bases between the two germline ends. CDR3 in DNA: TGTGCCAGTAGGGGGACTGTAAGAGGTCAGCCCCAGCATTTT. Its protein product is CASRGTVRGQPQHF.

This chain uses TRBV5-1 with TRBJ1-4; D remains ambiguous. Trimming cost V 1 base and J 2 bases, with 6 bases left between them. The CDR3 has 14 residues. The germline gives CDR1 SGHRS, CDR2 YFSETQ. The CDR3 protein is CASSLRDTNEKLFF. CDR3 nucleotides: TGCGCCAGCAGCTTGCGTGACACTAATGAAAAACTGTTTTTT.

The CDR3, as DNA: TGTGCCAGCATTAGCGGGGGGGCAAGCAATGAGCAGTTCTTC. Translation: CASISGGASNEQFF. The chain employs TRBV7-9 and TRBJ2-1; TRBD2 aligns across 11 bases. This CDR3 has 14 residues. The germline V gene has CDR1 SEHNR and CDR2 FQNEAQ (reference sequence). V was pared by 7 bases and J by 6 bases, with 5 bases of the junction left unmatched.

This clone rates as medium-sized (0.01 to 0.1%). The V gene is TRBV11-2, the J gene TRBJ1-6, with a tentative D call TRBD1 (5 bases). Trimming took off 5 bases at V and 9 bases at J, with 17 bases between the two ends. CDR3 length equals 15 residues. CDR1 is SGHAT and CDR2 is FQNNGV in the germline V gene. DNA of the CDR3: TGTGCCAGCAGCGAGAGTTGGGGGTTAACTTCACCCCTCCACTTT. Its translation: CASSESWGLTSPLHF.

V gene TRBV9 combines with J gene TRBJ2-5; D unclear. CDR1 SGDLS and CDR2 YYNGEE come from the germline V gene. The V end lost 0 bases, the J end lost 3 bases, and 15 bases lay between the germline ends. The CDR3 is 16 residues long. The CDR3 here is CASSVGIHPFKETQYF. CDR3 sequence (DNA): TGTGCCAGCAGCGTAGGGATCCACCCCTTCAAAGAGACCCAGTACTTC.

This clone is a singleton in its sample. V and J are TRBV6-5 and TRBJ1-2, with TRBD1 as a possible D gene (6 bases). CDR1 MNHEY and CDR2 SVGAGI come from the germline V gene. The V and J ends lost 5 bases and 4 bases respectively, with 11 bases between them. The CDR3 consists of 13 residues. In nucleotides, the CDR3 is TGTGCCAGCAGTCCTCGGGACATCTATGGCTACACCTTC. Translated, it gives CASSPRDIYGYTF.